This T cell receptor (beta chain) was profiled in a study of cytomegalovirus exposure and HLA in healthy donors. Study results and caveats: Because they were indistinguishable, some V segments, including TRBV6-2 and TRBV6-3, were excluded. While the bulk of TCR sequences proved rare, some public TCRs turned up in many donors. Later on, a genetic analysis was performed. It linked a missense variant in DCLRE1C with V- and J-gene trimming of TCR beta. Among the most significant clusters, several appeared linked to common viral pathogens in a later analysis.

The PCR used 60 Vbeta and 13 Jbeta primers. TCRdb's table, derived via immunoSEQ multiplex PCR, lists solely in-frame clones and lacks some. Among some 180,000 clones listed, around a tenth were seen once. The CDR3 contains 16 residues. Looked up from germline, CDR1 is LNHNV and CDR2 is YYDKDF (reference sequence). The trim removed 5 bases at V and 2 bases at J, leaving 9 bases unmatched. On this clone itself: As yet, its antigen is unknown.

The sequence came from a woman younger than 45 in good health and CMV-seropositive. The gene calls are TRBV15 and TRBJ2-5, with 9 positions matching TRBD2. The sample comprised PBMCs. The CDR3 region has the DNA TGTGCCACCAGCGGCTCGGTTGCGGGAGGGCAAGAGACCCAGTACTTC. It yields the protein CATSGSVAGGQETQYF.